A selection of T cell receptor beta chains follows, all from one sample in a study of T-cell memory formation after mild COVID-19. TCRdb re-derived calls from the 5' RACE reads in MiXCR, one entry per CDR3 protein. The table has about 47,000 distinct CDR3 sequences, roughly 9% seen once; the top ten hold about 11%. Sequenced input: PBMCs or a T cell subset sorted from them (not recorded which). The receptors here all came from an adult woman who had mild COVID-19 (a few samples of this study predate the infection). Cell type and time point are not known. The CDR3 runs from the conserved cysteine through the conserved F or W. D genes are given only for firm matches. Rows give clone size only sometimes, using once, few, many, or a class for an expanded clone.

CDR3 DNA,CDR3 protein,V gene,D gene,clone size,J gene
TGTGCCAGCAGCTCCGGGACTAGCGGGGGAGACTACAATGAGCAGTTCTTC,CASSSGTSGGDYNEQFF,TRBV7-8,TRBD2,.,TRBJ2-1
TGTGCCACCAGCAGAGATCCCGGGACGGCGGCTATGGGAGAACTGTTTTTT,CATSRDPGTAAMGELFF,TRBV15,.,few,TRBJ1-4
TGTGCCAGCAGTAGGATACGCTACGAGCAGTACTTC,CASSRIRYEQYF,TRBV12-3/TRBV12-4,.,.,TRBJ2-7
TGTGCCACCAGCAGAGAGACCCAGCTAGCTGCGGCAGATACGCAGTATTTT,CATSRETQLAAADTQYF,TRBV15,.,many,TRBJ2-3
TGTGCCATCAGTGCCACCCCTAGCGGGATGGGCGATACGCAGTATTTT,CAISATPSGMGDTQYF,TRBV10-3,TRBD2,.,TRBJ2-3
TGTGCCAGCAGTCGGGACAGGACCCCGACCAATGAGCAGTTCTTC,CASSRDRTPTNEQFF,TRBV2,TRBD1,.,TRBJ2-1
TGTGCCAGCAGCTCGCGCGGTGGGGGGACTTCTGGAAACACCATATATTTT,CASSSRGGGTSGNTIYF,TRBV7-9,.,.,TRBJ1-3
TGTGCCAGCAGCCTTGGCGGGGTCCACGAGCAGTACTTC,CASSLGGVHEQYF,TRBV6-5,.,.,TRBJ2-7
TGCGCCAGCAGCCATGCCAAGGGGGCCGACACCGGGGAGCTGTTTTTT,CASSHAKGADTGELFF,TRBV4-1,TRBD1,.,TRBJ2-2
TGTGCCTGGAGGGGGCTAGCGGGAGGACGAGAGCAGTACTTC,CAWRGLAGGREQYF,TRBV30,TRBD2,few,TRBJ2-7
TGTGCCAGCAGCGAGGACAGGGTGGCTGAAGCTTTCTTT,CASSEDRVAEAFF,TRBV7-9,TRBD1,.,TRBJ1-1
TGCAGCGTTCTATCCGGGACAGGGGGATTAGATACGCAGTATTTT,CSVLSGTGGLDTQYF,TRBV29-1,TRBD1,many,TRBJ2-3
TGTGCCAGCAGTCCCGGTTACTCCAGGCACTACGAGCAGTACTTC,CASSPGYSRHYEQYF,TRBV12-3/TRBV12-4,.,.,TRBJ2-7
TGTGCCAGCACAAACGGGGCAGGGCCCACTGAAGCTTTCTTT,CASTNGAGPTEAFF,TRBV6-5,.,.,TRBJ1-1
TGTGCCAGCAGTGTGGACGGATCTGCTTCACCCCTCCACTTT,CASSVDGSASPLHF,TRBV27,.,few,TRBJ1-6
TGTGCCAGCAGCTTGTGGGGAGGGAGTGAGCAGTTCTTC,CASSLWGGSEQFF,TRBV5-6,TRBD2,few,TRBJ2-1
TGCGCCAGCAGCCAAGATCGGAAAGGGTACAATGAGCAGTTCTTC,CASSQDRKGYNEQFF,TRBV4-3,.,many,TRBJ2-1
TGTGCCAGCAGTTTTACAGGGGGCGGTCAGCCCCAGCATTTT,CASSFTGGGQPQHF,TRBV12-3/TRBV12-4,TRBD1,few,TRBJ1-5
TGTGCCAGCAGCCAAGATGGGGCTAGCCAAGAGACCCAGTACTTC,CASSQDGASQETQYF,TRBV4-2,.,many,TRBJ2-5
TGTGCCAGCAACTTCGCGGGCGGCAAGACCCAGTACTTC,CASNFAGGKTQYF,TRBV6-2/TRBV6-3,.,few,TRBJ2-5
TGTGCCAGCAGTTCCCGACAGGTTGGAGAGCAGTTCTTC,CASSSRQVGEQFF,TRBV12-3/TRBV12-4,.,few,TRBJ2-1
TGTGCCAGCAGTTTTCGGGCAGGGAGAGAGACCCAGTACTTC,CASSFRAGRETQYF,TRBV12-3/TRBV12-4,.,.,TRBJ2-5
TGTGCCAGCAGCCAAGTCGGGGGGGAGGCTGGCTACACCTTC,CASSQVGGEAGYTF,TRBV3-1,.,few,TRBJ1-2
TGTGCCAGTAAAACCCTTATAGAGACAGATACGCAGTATTTT,CASKTLIETDTQYF,TRBV19,.,.,TRBJ2-3
TGTGCCAGCAGCCCGCCCGGTGTAGTCTTCTCCTACGAGCAGTACTTC,CASSPPGVVFSYEQYF,TRBV7-2,.,many,TRBJ2-7
TGCAGCGTTGATTTCGGGGGGGTGGCCCAGTACTTC,CSVDFGGVAQYF,TRBV29-1,TRBD2,few,TRBJ2-5
TGTGCCAGCAGCCAAGGGGACTCAAGAATAGGCTACGAGCAGTACTTC,CASSQGDSRIGYEQYF,TRBV3-1,.,few,TRBJ2-7
TGTGCCAGTAGCCAACTAGGGCTAGTCTCCTACGAGCAGTACTTC,CASSQLGLVSYEQYF,TRBV19,.,once,TRBJ2-7
TGTGCCAGCAGTGAAGATTTGGGACACCCCGACCGGGAGCTGTTTTTT,CASSEDLGHPDRELFF,TRBV6-1,.,many,TRBJ2-2
TGTGCCAGCAGCCAAGATTGGACTTCCTACAATGAGCAGTTCTTC,CASSQDWTSYNEQFF,TRBV4-2,.,.,TRBJ2-1
TGTGCCAGCAGCCGGGGGTCCGGCGAGCAGTACTTC,CASSRGSGEQYF,TRBV12-3/TRBV12-4,.,many,TRBJ2-7
TGTGCCAGCAGCTCACTACAGGGCAGAGCTAACTATGGCTACACCTTC,CASSSLQGRANYGYTF,TRBV7-8,.,few,TRBJ1-2
TGTGCCAGCAGTGACAGAGACAGGGCTCTACGGGATGGCTACACCTTC,CASSDRDRALRDGYTF,TRBV6-5,TRBD1,few,TRBJ1-2
TGTGCCACCAGTGATCCAAGCCGGACTAGCGGGAGTTACAATGAGCAGTTCTTC,CATSDPSRTSGSYNEQFF,TRBV24-1,TRBD2,many,TRBJ2-1
TGTGCCAGCAGTTTTCCCGGGGATGGCTACACCTTC,CASSFPGDGYTF,TRBV12-3/TRBV12-4,.,many,TRBJ1-2
TGCAGCGTTGCCCAGGGGGCTGATCAGCCCCAGCATTTT,CSVAQGADQPQHF,TRBV29-1,TRBD1,few,TRBJ1-5
TGCGCCAGCAGCTTGATGGGACAGGGAGCTCTATTTACTGAAGCTTTCTTT,CASSLMGQGALFTEAFF,TRBV5-1,TRBD1,.,TRBJ1-1
TGTGCCAGCAGTGGGCCAAAACGCAATGAGCAGTTCTTC,CASSGPKRNEQFF,TRBV2,.,.,TRBJ2-1
TGTGCCAGCAGGGGGATCCGGGGGCCCCAATACGAGCAGTACTTC,CASRGIRGPQYEQYF,TRBV6-1,.,few,TRBJ2-7
TGTGCCAGCAGTTACTTCGTGAGCGGGGGGCCCGGGGAGCTGTTTTTT,CASSYFVSGGPGELFF,TRBV6-5,TRBD2,few,TRBJ2-2
TGTGCCAGCAGTTTAACAGGGAGCTACAATGAGCAGTTCTTC,CASSLTGSYNEQFF,TRBV12-3/TRBV12-4,.,.,TRBJ2-1
TGCAGTGCTAGCCGTCGGGACAGGGGCTATAGCAATCAGCCCCAGCATTTT,CSASRRDRGYSNQPQHF,TRBV20-1,TRBD1,.,TRBJ1-5
TGCAGCGCCCGGACAGGGGAGTATGAGCAGTTCTTC,CSARTGEYEQFF,TRBV29-1,TRBD1,medium-sized,TRBJ2-1
TGTGCCAGCACCCGACAGGGAGGCACTGAAGCTTTCTTT,CASTRQGGTEAFF,TRBV12-3/TRBV12-4,TRBD1,many,TRBJ1-1
TGTGCCAGCAGTTTAGAAGGCGGGGGTACCTACAATGAGCAGTTCTTC,CASSLEGGGTYNEQFF,TRBV12-3/TRBV12-4,TRBD2,few,TRBJ2-1
TGTGCCACCAGTGACGGCAGGGACACCGGGGAGCTGTTTTTT,CATSDGRDTGELFF,TRBV24-1,.,many,TRBJ2-2
TGTGCCAGTAGTCCGACCCGGGGCACTGAAGCTTTCTTT,CASSPTRGTEAFF,TRBV19,.,few,TRBJ1-1
TGTGCCACCAGTGATCTTAGCGGGGATCGCTACAATGAGCAGTTCTTC,CATSDLSGDRYNEQFF,TRBV24-1,TRBD2,many,TRBJ2-1
TGCAGTGCTAGAGGGGACACTGAAGCTTTCTTT,CSARGDTEAFF,TRBV20-1,.,many,TRBJ1-1
TGTGCCAGCTCCACCTACGCTACAGGGATTACAGATACGCAGTATTTT,CASSTYATGITDTQYF,TRBV6-2/TRBV6-3,.,.,TRBJ2-3